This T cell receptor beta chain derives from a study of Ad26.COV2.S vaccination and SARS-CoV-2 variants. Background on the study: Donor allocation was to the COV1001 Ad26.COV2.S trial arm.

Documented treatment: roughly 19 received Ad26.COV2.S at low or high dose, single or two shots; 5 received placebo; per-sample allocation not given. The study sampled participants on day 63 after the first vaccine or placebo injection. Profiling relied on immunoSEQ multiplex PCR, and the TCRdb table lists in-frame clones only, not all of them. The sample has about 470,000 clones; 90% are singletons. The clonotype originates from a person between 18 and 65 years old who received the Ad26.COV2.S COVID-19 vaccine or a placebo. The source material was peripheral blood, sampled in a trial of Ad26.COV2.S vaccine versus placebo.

The CDR3 DNA is TGTGCCAGTAGTATAGGACAGAACACAGATACGCAGTATTTT. Residues: CASSIGQNTDTQYF. This chain links TRBV19 with TRBJ2-3; D might be TRBD1 (5 bases). Per germline, CDR1 LNHDA and CDR2 SQIVND (reference sequence). There are 14 residues in the CDR3. The V end lost 1 base, the J end lost 2 bases, and 7 bases lay between the germline ends.